One and the same sample provided the 16 T cell receptor beta chains below, sequenced in a study of regulatory T cells in long-lasting Graves disease. Researchers made TCR beta libraries by using iRepertoire HTBI primers and running Arm-PCR on CDR3 regions. TCRdb used MiXCR to reprocess the multiplex PCR reads, holding one entry per CDR3 protein. The sample contains about 240,000 distinct CDR3 sequences, 20% of which appear only once. The time point was: newly diagnosed GD, antithyroid drugs for less than 3 months. Generation of the TCR library employed RNA extracted from PBMCs. Sequenced here: peripheral blood mononuclear cells (PBMCs), sampled at new diagnosis, from a patient treated with antithyroid drugs. Receptor source: a female donor with Graves disease.

Turning to this clonotype: A much larger clone differs from this one at a single base, so this may be a read error. The chain employs TRBV18 and TRBJ2-2; TRBD1 matches 11 bases. The CDR3 runs to 15 residues. CDR1 is KGHSH, CDR2 LQKENI, per germline. The V segment lost 3 bases and the J segment 7 bases; nucleotides outside the gene matches: 4. The CDR3 sequence is CASSPGQGVIGELFF. In DNA, the CDR3 is TGTGCCAGCTCACCGGGACAGGGGGTGATCGGGGAGCTGTTTTTT.

This clonotype was detected ten times or more. The chain uses TRBV24-1 and TRBJ2-5; D call uncertain. V was clipped by 3 bases and J by 1 base, with 5 bases between them. The CDR3 sequence is 13 residues long. CDR1 and CDR2 from the germline V gene are KGHDR and SFDVKD. In nucleotides, the CDR3 is TGTGCCACCAGTGATCCCCGCCAAGAGACCCAGTACTTC. This translates into CATSDPRQETQYF.

This clonotype was detected ten times or more. This rearrangement joins TRBV12-3 or TRBV12-4 to TRBJ2-1; tentatively, D is TRBD2 (6 bases). Trimming pared 4 bases from V and 4 bases from J, leaving 14 bases between. The CDR3 length is 15 residues. The CDR3 DNA sequence: TGTGCCAGCAGTTCCGGGACTCTAGCTTACAATGAGCAGTTCTTC. Translating gives CASSSGTLAYNEQFF.

In this sample, this clonotype turned up many times. The rearrangement uses TRBV20-1 and TRBJ2-1; 8 positions agree with TRBD2. The length of the CDR3 is 16 residues. The trim removed 1 base at V and 2 bases at J, leaving 7 bases unmatched. Germline-derived CDR1 and CDR2 are DFQATT and SNEGSKA (reference sequence). The CDR3 DNA sequence: TGCAGTGCTAGAGTCGTTAGCGGGGCAGCCTACAATGAGCAGTTCTTC. Translated, it gives CSARVVSGAAYNEQFF.

J is TRBJ1-1 and V is TRBV18; 9 positions match TRBD1. This CDR3 contains 14 residues. CDR1 is KGHSH, CDR2 LQKENI, per germline. V shed 5 bases, J shed 4 bases, and the junction held 5 bases outside the gene matches. The CDR3 sequence: CASSSDRGGTEAFF. As DNA, the CDR3 is TGTGCCAGCTCATCGGACAGGGGCGGCACTGAAGCTTTCTTT.

This clonotype occurred a few times. The genes are TRBV7-2 and TRBJ2-3, with D possibly being TRBD1 (6 bases). In germline, CDR1 is SGHTA, CDR2 FQGNSA. The CDR3 contains 13 residues. Trimming took 6 bases from V and 1 from J, leaving 8 bases between them. The CDR3 DNA reads TGTGCCAGCAGTAGACAGGGCACAGATACGCAGTATTTT. This sequence encodes CASSRQGTDTQYF.

The sample holds many counts of this clonotype. J is TRBJ2-1 and V is TRBV20-1; tentative D call: TRBD2 (5 bases). V was trimmed by 0 bases and J by 5 bases, leaving 14 bases between them. This CDR3 comprises 15 residues. Germline values: CDR1 DFQATT, CDR2 SNEGSKA (reference sequence). The CDR3 DNA reads as TGCAGTGCTAGAGATCCGGGGAAGGTACACAATGAGCAGTTCTTC. Its protein product is CSARDPGKVHNEQFF.

This clonotype was counted between two and nine times. The CDR3 DNA sequence: TGTGCCAGCAGTCCGTTACGCGGGGGGGGCCTGGCAGATACGCAGTATTTT. It encodes CASSPLRGGGLADTQYF. The V gene is TRBV6-1, the J gene TRBJ2-3; TRBD2 aligns across 9 bases. The CDR3 is 17 residues long. Germline-derived CDR1 and CDR2 are MNHNS and SASEGT. J was trimmed by 4 bases and V by 5 bases; bases with no gene match: 13.

This clonotype was counted at least ten times. The V call is TRBV10-2, the J call TRBJ2-6, with D unresolved. The length of the CDR3 is 15 residues. Trimming cost V 5 bases and J 4 bases, with 12 bases left between them. Germline V gives CDR1 WSHSY, CDR2 SAAADI. CDR3 in DNA: TGCGCCAGCAGTTCGTGGGGTTCGGGGGCCAACGTCCTGACTTTC. Protein product: CASSSWGSGANVLTF.

The sample holds many counts of this clonotype. This rearrangement joins TRBV5-1 to TRBJ2-7; D remains unclear. V shed 4 bases and J shed 3 bases, with 11 bases lying between them. The CDR3 loop spans 13 amino acids. Germline values: CDR1 SGHRS, CDR2 YFSETQ. CDR3 protein: CASSPTGDYEQYF. CDR3 nucleotides: TGCGCCAGCAGCCCCACGGGCGACTACGAGCAGTACTTC. Full variable domain (remainder filled in from reference TRBV5-1 and TRBJ2-7): KAGVTQTPRYLIKTRGQQVTLSCSPISGHRSVSWYQQTPGQGLQFLFEYFSETQRNKGNFPGRFSGRQFSNSRSEMNVSTLELGDSALYLCASSPTGDYEQYFGPGTRLTVT.

Of note for this clonotype: Only one base separates this from a far larger clonotype, so it likely reflects a read error. The chain combines TRBV5-6 with TRBJ2-5; D gene uncertain. This CDR3 comprises 16 residues. V gave up 3 bases and J gave up 11 bases, with 26 bases separating them. CDR1 is SGHDT, CDR2 YYEEEE, per germline. The CDR3 DNA follows: TGTGCCAGCAGCTACCCCGAGACCGAAGCCTACAATGAGCAGTACTTC. Residues: CASSYPETEAYNEQYF.

This clonotype came up many times. The CDR3 is CASSSREGYTEAFF. As DNA, the CDR3 is TGTGCCAGCAGCTCAAGGGAGGGATACACTGAAGCTTTCTTT. This sequence joins TRBV13 and TRBJ1-1; D remains unclear. The CDR3 sequence is 14 residues long. V was cut by 4 bases and J by 3 bases, with 12 bases left in between. Germline loops: CDR1 PRHDT, CDR2 FYEKMQ (reference sequence). Full variable domain (rest looked up from reference TRBV13 and TRBJ1-1): AAGVIQSPRHLIKEKRETATLKCYPIPRHDTVYWYQQGPGQDPQFLISFYEKMQSDKGSIPDRFSAQQFSDYHSELNMSSLELGDSALYFCASSSREGYTEAFFGQGTRLTVV.

The rearrangement links TRBV6-1 to TRBJ2-2; 7 nucleotides align to TRBD1. From germline, CDR1 is MNHNS and CDR2 SASEGT. Trimming cost V 9 bases and J 5 bases; bases outside gene matches: 18. This CDR3 has 17 residues. In DNA form, the CDR3 reads TGTGCCAGTAAAGACGGGACAGCGTACCAACCAACCGGGGAGCTGTTTTTT. It codes for CASKDGTAYQPTGELFF.

The chain carries TRBV30 and TRBJ2-3, with TRBD2 matching over 13 bases. The germline CDR1 and CDR2 sequences are GTSNPN and SVGIG (reference sequence). This CDR3 is built from 20 residues. Germline trimming cut 2 bases from V and 3 bases from J; bases unmatched to any gene: 17. CDR3 protein: CAWSFTPGLAGVASTDTQYF. CDR3 nucleotides: TGTGCCTGGAGTTTCACCCCTGGACTAGCGGGAGTGGCTAGTACAGATACGCAGTATTTT.

This clonotype came up many times. The junction departs from the called germline gene at one end, perhaps through a read error. V usage is TRBV14 and J usage is TRBJ2-2; no definite D call. This CDR3 is 14 amino acids long. CDR1 and CDR2 from the germline V gene are SGHDN and FVKESK. CDR3 sequence reads: CASSQASNTGELFF. The CDR3 nucleotides read TGCGCCAGCAGCCAAGCATCGAACACCGGGGAGCTGTTTTTT.

The chain joins TRBV6-1 to TRBJ2-3, with unresolved D. Looked up from germline, CDR1 is MNHNS and CDR2 is SASEGT. The CDR3 consists of 14 residues. Trimming removed 5 bases at V and 4 bases at J, with 13 bases between. CDR3 amino acids: CASSYTLAADTQYF. CDR3 DNA: TGTGCCAGCAGTTACACCCTGGCCGCAGATACGCAGTATTTT.